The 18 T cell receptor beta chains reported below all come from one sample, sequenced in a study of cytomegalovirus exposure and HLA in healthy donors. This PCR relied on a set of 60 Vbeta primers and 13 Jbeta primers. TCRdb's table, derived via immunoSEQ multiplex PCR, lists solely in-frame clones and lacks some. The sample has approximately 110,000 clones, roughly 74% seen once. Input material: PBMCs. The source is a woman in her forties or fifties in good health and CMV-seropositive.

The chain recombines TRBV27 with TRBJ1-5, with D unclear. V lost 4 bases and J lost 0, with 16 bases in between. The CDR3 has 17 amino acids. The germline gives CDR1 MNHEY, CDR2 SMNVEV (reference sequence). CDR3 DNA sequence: TGTGCCAGCAGTTCTGCGGTGGAGTATTATAGCAATCAGCCCCAGCATTTT. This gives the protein CASSSAVEYYSNQPQHF.

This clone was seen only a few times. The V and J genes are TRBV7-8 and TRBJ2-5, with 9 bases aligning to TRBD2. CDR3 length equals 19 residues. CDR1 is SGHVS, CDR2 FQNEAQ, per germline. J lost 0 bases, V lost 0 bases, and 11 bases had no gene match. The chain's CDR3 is CASSLALSGGGVYQETQYF. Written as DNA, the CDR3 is TGTGCCAGCAGCTTAGCGCTGTCTGGCGGGGGGGTGTACCAAGAGACCCAGTACTTC.

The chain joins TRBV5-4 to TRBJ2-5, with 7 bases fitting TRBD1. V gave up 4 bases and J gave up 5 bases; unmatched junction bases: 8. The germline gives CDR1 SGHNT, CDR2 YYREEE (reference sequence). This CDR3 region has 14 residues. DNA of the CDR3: TGTGCCAGCAGCCCGCCGACAGGGAAGGAGACCCAGTACTTC. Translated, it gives CASSPPTGKETQYF.

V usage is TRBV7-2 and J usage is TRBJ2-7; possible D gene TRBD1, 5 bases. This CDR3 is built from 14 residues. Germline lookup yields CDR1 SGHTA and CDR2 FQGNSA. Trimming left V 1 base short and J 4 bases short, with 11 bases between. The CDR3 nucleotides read TGTGCCAGCAGCTTAGTTCGGACACTTTACGAGCAGTACTTC. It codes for CASSLVRTLYEQYF.

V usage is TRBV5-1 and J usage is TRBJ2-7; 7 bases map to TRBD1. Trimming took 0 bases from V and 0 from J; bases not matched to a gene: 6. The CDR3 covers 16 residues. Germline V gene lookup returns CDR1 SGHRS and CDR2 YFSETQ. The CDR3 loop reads CASSLARDSRSYEQYF. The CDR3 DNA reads TGCGCCAGCAGCTTGGCCCGGGACAGTCGCTCCTACGAGCAGTACTTC.

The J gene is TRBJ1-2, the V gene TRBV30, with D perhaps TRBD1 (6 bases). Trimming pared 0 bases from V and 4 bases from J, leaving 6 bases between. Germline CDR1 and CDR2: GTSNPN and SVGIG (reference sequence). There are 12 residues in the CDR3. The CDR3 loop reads CAWSVQGYGYTF. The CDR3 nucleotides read TGTGCCTGGAGTGTACAGGGCTATGGCTACACCTTC.

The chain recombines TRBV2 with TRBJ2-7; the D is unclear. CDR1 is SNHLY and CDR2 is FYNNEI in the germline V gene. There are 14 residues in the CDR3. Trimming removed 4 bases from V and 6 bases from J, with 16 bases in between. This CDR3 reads CASSGGFLSGEQYF. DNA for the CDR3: TGTGCCAGCAGTGGCGGATTCCTTTCGGGCGAGCAGTACTTC.

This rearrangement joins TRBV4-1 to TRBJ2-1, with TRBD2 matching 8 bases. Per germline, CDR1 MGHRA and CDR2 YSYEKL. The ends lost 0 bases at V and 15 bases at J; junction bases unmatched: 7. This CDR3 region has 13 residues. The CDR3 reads CASSQDSGTRPFF. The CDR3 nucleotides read TGCGCCAGCAGCCAAGATAGCGGGACTCGGCCGTTCTTC.

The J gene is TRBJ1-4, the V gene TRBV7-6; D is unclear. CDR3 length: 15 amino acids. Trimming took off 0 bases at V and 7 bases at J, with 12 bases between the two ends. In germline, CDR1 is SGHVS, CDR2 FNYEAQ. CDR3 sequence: CASSLATGMGEKLFF. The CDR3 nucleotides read TGTGCCAGCAGCTTAGCCACGGGGATGGGTGAAAAACTGTTTTTT.

The CDR3 region is CATSQGTSGGGRDEQFF. The CDR3 DNA reads as TGCGCCACCAGTCAGGGGACTAGCGGGGGCGGGAGGGATGAGCAGTTCTTC. The chain carries TRBV5-1 and TRBJ2-1; 14 bases fit TRBD2. The germline gives CDR1 SGHRS, CDR2 YFSETQ. Unmatched junction bases numbered 16, after V lost 9 bases and J lost 8 bases. This CDR3 region has 17 residues.

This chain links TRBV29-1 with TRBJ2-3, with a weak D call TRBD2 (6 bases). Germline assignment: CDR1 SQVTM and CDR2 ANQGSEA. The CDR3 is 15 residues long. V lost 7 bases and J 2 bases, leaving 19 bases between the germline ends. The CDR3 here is CSASGVSGYTDTQYF. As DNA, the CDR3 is TGCAGCGCCTCTGGGGTTAGCGGTTACACAGATACGCAGTATTTT.

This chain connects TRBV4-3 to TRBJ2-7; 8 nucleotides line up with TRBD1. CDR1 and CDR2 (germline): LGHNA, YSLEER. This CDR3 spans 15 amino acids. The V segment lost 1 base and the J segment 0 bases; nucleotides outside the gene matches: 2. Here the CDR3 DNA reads TGCGCCAGCAGCCAAGGGACAGGGCCCTCCTACGAGCAGTACTTC. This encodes CASSQGTGPSYEQYF.

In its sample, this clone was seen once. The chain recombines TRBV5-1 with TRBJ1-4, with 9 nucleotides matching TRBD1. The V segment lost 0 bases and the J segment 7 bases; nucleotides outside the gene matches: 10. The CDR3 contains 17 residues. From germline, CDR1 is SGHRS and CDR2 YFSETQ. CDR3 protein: CASSLGGTGGAFEKLFF. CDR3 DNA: TGCGCCAGCAGCTTGGGGGGTACAGGGGGCGCATTTGAAAAACTGTTTTTT.

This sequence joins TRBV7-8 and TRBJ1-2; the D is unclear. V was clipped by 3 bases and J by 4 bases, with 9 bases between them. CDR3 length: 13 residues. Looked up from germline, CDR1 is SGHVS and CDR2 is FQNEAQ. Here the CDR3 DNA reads TGTGCCAGCAGCTTTGGGCCGATCTATGGCTACACCTTC. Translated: CASSFGPIYGYTF.

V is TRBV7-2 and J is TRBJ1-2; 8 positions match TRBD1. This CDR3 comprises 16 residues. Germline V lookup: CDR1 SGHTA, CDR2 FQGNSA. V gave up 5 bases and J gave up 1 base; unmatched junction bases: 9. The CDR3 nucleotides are TGTGCCAGCAGCGCCCGGACAGGGCATGGTAACTATGGCTACACCTTC. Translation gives CASSARTGHGNYGYTF.

CDR3 sequence reads: CASSLAHQDTIYF. DNA of the CDR3: TGTGCCAGCAGCTTAGCGCATCAGGACACCATATATTTT. The chain couples TRBV7-2 to TRBJ1-3; D is ambiguous. CDR1 SGHTA and CDR2 FQGNSA come from the germline V gene. V was trimmed by 0 bases and J by 8 bases, leaving 8 bases between them. The CDR3 extends over 13 amino acids.

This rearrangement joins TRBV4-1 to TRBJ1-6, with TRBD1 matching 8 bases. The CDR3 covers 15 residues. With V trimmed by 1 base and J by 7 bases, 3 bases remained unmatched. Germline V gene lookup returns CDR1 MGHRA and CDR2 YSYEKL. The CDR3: CASSQGQGQNSPLHF. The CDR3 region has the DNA TGCGCCAGCAGCCAAGGACAGGGGCAAAATTCACCCCTCCACTTT.

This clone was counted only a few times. For the CDR3, the DNA is TGTGCCACTCGAGTATCTCGTAGTTCACCCCTCCACTTT. Translation: CATRVSRSSPLHF. V usage is TRBV27 and J usage is TRBJ1-6; D is unclear. The CDR3 length is 13 residues. V was clipped by 10 bases and J by 9 bases, with 16 bases between them. The germline V gene has CDR1 MNHEY and CDR2 SMNVEV (reference sequence).